These 8 T cell receptor beta chains were sequenced from one sample in a study of cytomegalovirus exposure and HLA in healthy donors. PCR amplification relied on 60 Vbeta primers (plus 13 Jbeta primers). TCRdb's copy holds only in-frame clones and misses some; the assay was immunoSEQ multiplex PCR. The sample shows 160,000 or so clones, 80% of them seen only once. The sequencing input was PBMCs. The receptors come from a man aged 18 to 30 in good health and CMV-seropositive.

The rearrangement uses TRBV4-2 and TRBJ2-1; no reliable D call. Trimming took 2 bases from V and 6 from J, leaving 14 bases between them. Germline CDR1 reads LGHNA; CDR2 reads YNFKEQ. The CDR3 spans 15 residues. The CDR3 DNA is TGTGCCAGCAGCCAACAACGGCTCGACTTCAATGAGCAGTTCTTC. Translating gives CASSQQRLDFNEQFF.

This clone turned up a few times. The rearrangement links TRBV27 to TRBJ2-5; no firm D call. Between the trimmed V and J ends, which lost 4 bases and 2 bases, there was a span of 8 bases. Germline V CDR1 and CDR2: MNHEY, SMNVEV (reference sequence). CDR3 length equals 13 residues. The DNA for the CDR3 is TGTGCCAGCAGTTACGAGGCACAAGAGACCCAGTACTTC. Translated: CASSYEAQETQYF.

V usage is TRBV2 and J usage is TRBJ2-5; TRBD1 matches 8 bases. With the DNA end fitting TRBJ2-7 better, the J assignment may be wrong. The germline V gene has CDR1 SNHLY and CDR2 FYNNEI. The CDR3 is 18 residues long. The CDR3 region has the DNA TGTGCCAGCATCTCTACAACCCTCAGGGGGCTGAGCTCCTACGAGCAGTACTTC. Amino acid sequence: CASISTTLRGLSSYEQYF.

CDR3 in amino acids: CASSFYRDNQTYEQYF. Here the CDR3 DNA reads TGTGCCAGCAGCTTCTACCGGGACAACCAGACCTACGAGCAGTACTTC. The V and J genes are TRBV5-6 and TRBJ2-7, with TRBD1 as a possible D gene (6 bases). The germline CDR1 and CDR2 sequences are SGHDT and YYEEEE. The CDR3 sequence is 16 residues long. V was shortened by 2 bases and J by 2 bases, with 17 bases between the two germline ends.

The J gene is TRBJ1-5, the V gene TRBV9; 8 nucleotides align to TRBD1. With 3 bases clipped from V and 4 bases from J, the junction kept 3 bases outside the gene matches. The germline V gene has CDR1 SGDLS and CDR2 YYNGEE. The length of the CDR3 is 14 residues. The CDR3 reads CASSETGGNQPQHF. CDR3 sequence (DNA): TGTGCCAGCAGCGAAACAGGGGGTAATCAGCCCCAGCATTTT.

The genes are TRBV7-6 and TRBJ1-1; 10 bases are a match to TRBD1. With 5 bases clipped from V and 4 bases from J, the junction kept 10 bases outside the gene matches. The CDR3 runs to 16 residues. CDR1 SGHVS and CDR2 FNYEAQ come from the germline V gene. CDR3 in amino acids: CASSLGTGDDGTEAFF. The CDR3, as DNA: TGTGCCAGCAGCCTCGGGACAGGGGATGATGGCACTGAAGCTTTCTTT. Filled out from reference TRBV7-6 and TRBJ1-1, the complete variable domain reads GAGVSQSPRYKVTKRGQDVALRCDPISGHVSLYWYRQALGQGPEFLTYFNYEAQQDKSGLPNDRFSAERPEGSISTLTIQRTEQRDSAMYRCASSLGTGDDGTEAFFGQGTRLTVV.

This chain uses TRBV27 with TRBJ2-1, with TRBD2 matching over 7 bases. The CDR3 loop spans 14 amino acids. Germline V CDR1 and CDR2: MNHEY, SMNVEV (reference sequence). After removal of 7 bases from V and 4 bases from J, the junction contained 7 bases not matched to a gene. CDR3 sequence: CASKRLAGYNEQFF. CDR3 nucleotides: TGTGCCAGCAAACGACTAGCAGGGTACAATGAGCAGTTCTTC.

The chain carries TRBV27 and TRBJ2-1; D perhaps matches TRBD2 (6 bases). Trimming took 0 bases from V and 1 from J, leaving 22 bases between them. Germline V gene sequence: CDR1 MNHEY, CDR2 SMNVEV (reference sequence). This CDR3 is built from 20 residues. CDR3 loop: CASSLSLPVTSGGSYNEQFF. The CDR3, as DNA: TGTGCCAGCAGTTTATCCTTGCCCGTGACTAGTGGGGGGTCCTACAATGAGCAGTTCTTC.